Listed below are T cell receptor beta chains from one sample, sequenced in a study of blood T cell repertoires in COVID-19. Profiled with immunoSEQ multiplex PCR; TCRdb holds only in-frame clones, not every one. This repertoire shows roughly 90,000 clones, roughly 84% found once; its top ten account for 2.5% to 3.5%. Sequenced material: peripheral blood. The receptors here all came from a woman older than 75 with COVID-19, enrolled during active disease. The CDR3 runs from the conserved cysteine through the conserved F or W. D genes are given only for firm matches. Size tells how often a clone was seen (once, few, many) or the class of an expanded clone, and some rows leave it out.

-	TRBJ2-7	TRBD2	TRBV19	TGTGCCAGTAGTATTATGGGAGGGGATGGCTACGAGCAGTACTTC	CASSIMGGDGYEQYF
-	TRBJ2-2	TRBD1	TRBV4-3	TGCGCCAGCAGCCAAGAAGGGTGGGGACAGGGGCCCGGGGAGCTGTTTTTT	CASSQEGWGQGPGELFF
-	TRBJ2-1	TRBD1	TRBV24-1	TGTGCCACCAGTGATCCGACAGGGGGCTCCTACAATGAGCAGTTCTTC	CATSDPTGGSYNEQFF
few	TRBJ1-5	-	TRBV4-1	TGCGCCAGCAGCCTCCTTGAAGGGGGACGTCAGCCCCAGCATTTT	CASSLLEGGRQPQHF
-	TRBJ2-7	TRBD1	TRBV5-4	TGTGCCAGCAGCCCGCAGGGGACAGGGGGCTACGAGCAGTACTTC	CASSPQGTGGYEQYF
-	TRBJ2-5	TRBD2	TRBV2	TGTGCCAGCAGTGGGGGGGGTAGCTCCGAGACCCAGTACTTC	CASSGGGSSETQYF
-	TRBJ2-5	-	TRBV10-3	TGTGCCATCAGTGAGGGGGGAGGCGGCCAGAGAGAGACCCAGTACTTC	CAISEGGGGQRETQYF
-	TRBJ2-7	-	TRBV7-9	TGTGCCAGCAGCCCTGGTGGGGGCGCCTCCTACGAGCAGTACTTC	CASSPGGGASYEQYF
-	TRBJ1-1	TRBD1	TRBV25-1	TGTGCCAGCAGTCGAGGGGGCTACACTGAAGCTTTCTTT	CASSRGGYTEAFF
-	TRBJ2-7	-	TRBV6-2/TRBV6-3	TGTGCCAGCAGTTACTATGGGCCCGGGGGCGAGCAGTACTTC	CASSYYGPGGEQYF
-	TRBJ2-3	-	TRBV6-5	TGTGCCAGCAGTTACCTGGATACGCAGTATTTT	CASSYLDTQYF
-	TRBJ1-2	-	TRBV10-3	TGTGCCATCAGTGAGTCGCACAGGTCGGTAGCTAACTATGGCTACACCTTC	CAISESHRSVANYGYTF
-	TRBJ1-2	-	TRBV30	TGTGCCTGGATTCGGGACACCTATGGCTACACCTTC	CAWIRDTYGYTF
-	TRBJ2-1	TRBD2	TRBV6-1	TGTGCCAGCAGTGAAGCAACGGGGGGGTATAATGAGCAGTTCTTC	CASSEATGGYNEQFF
-	TRBJ1-1	-	TRBV7-6	TGTGCCAGCAGCTCCGCGGGGGGCGGGGCGAACACTGAAGCTTTCTTT	CASSSAGGGANTEAFF
-	TRBJ2-7	TRBD1	TRBV6-5	TGTGCCAGCAGGAGAGCACACAGGGGTTACTACGAGCAGTACTTC	CASRRAHRGYYEQYF
-	TRBJ1-2	-	TRBV12-3/TRBV12-4	TGTGCCAGCAGTTCCAACAGAAACTATGGCTACACCTTC	CASSSNRNYGYTF
-	TRBJ1-4	-	TRBV3-1/TRBV3-2	TGTGCCAGCAGCCCTTCGGGGGTAAGCGAAAAACTGTTTTTT	CASSPSGVSEKLFF
-	TRBJ1-1	-	TRBV6-6	TGTGCCAGCAGACACACACATAACACTGAAGCTTTCTTT	CASRHTHNTEAFF
-	TRBJ2-1	-	TRBV18	TGTGCCAGCTCACAGGGGGTTGGGAATGAGCAGTTCTTC	CASSQGVGNEQFF
-	TRBJ2-7	-	TRBV20-1	TGCAGTGCTAGAGGGCACCACGAGCAGTACTTC	CSARGHHEQYF
-	TRBJ2-5	TRBD1	TRBV5-1	TGCGCCAGCAGCTTTCGACAGGGGCCCTTCCAAGAGACCCAGTACTTC	CASSFRQGPFQETQYF
-	TRBJ1-4	-	TRBV2	TGTGCCAGCATCATGGGGGCCCTTAATGAAAAACTGTTTTTT	CASIMGALNEKLFF
-	TRBJ2-7	TRBD1	TRBV12-3/TRBV12-4	TGTGCCAGCAGTTCGGCAGGGGGCGAGCAGTACTTC	CASSSAGGEQYF
-	TRBJ2-7	TRBD1	TRBV10-1	TGCGCCAGCAGTGAGGGGACAGGGGGCGGATTTCACTTC	CASSEGTGGGFHF
-	TRBJ2-1	TRBD2	TRBV19	TGTGCCAGTAGGCTCCTAGCGGGACTCAATGAGCAGTTCTTC	CASRLLAGLNEQFF
-	TRBJ2-1	-	TRBV10-3	TGTGCCAGTGCAACACCCAGGGCTGACTACAATGAGCAGTTCTTC	CASATPRADYNEQFF
-	TRBJ1-3	-	TRBV7-9	TGTGCCAGCAGCTTAGCGAACAGGGCCGCTGGAAACACCATATATTTT	CASSLANRAAGNTIYF
-	TRBJ2-3	-	TRBV18	TGTGCCAGCTCTGGACTACCATATAGCACAGATACGCAGTATTTT	CASSGLPYSTDTQYF
-	TRBJ1-1	-	TRBV4-3	TGCGCCAGCAGCCGAGGAGGGCGCGGCACTGAAGCTTTCTTT	CASSRGGRGTEAFF
once	TRBJ1-2	-	TRBV30	TGTGCCTGGAGTCCAGGTACTTATGGCTACACCTTC	CAWSPGTYGYTF
-	TRBJ2-1	TRBD2	TRBV18	TGTGCCAGCTCACCACTACAGCGGGGGGGACGTACAAATGAGCAGTTCTTC	CASSPLQRGGRTNEQFF
-	TRBJ2-3	TRBD2	TRBV6-5	TGTGCCAGCAGTTACTCACTAGCGGGAGTAAAGTATACGCAGTATTTT	CASSYSLAGVKYTQYF
-	TRBJ1-5	-	TRBV28	TGTGCCAGCAGGGGAGGGGGGAATTATCAGCCCCAGCATTTT	CASRGGGNYQPQHF
-	TRBJ1-5	-	TRBV30	TGTGCCTGGAGTCGACAGGAAAATCAGCCCCAGCATTTT	CAWSRQENQPQHF
-	TRBJ1-2	-	TRBV30	TGTGCCTGGAGTAAAAACAGGGATGGCTACACCTTC	CAWSKNRDGYTF
-	TRBJ1-1	-	TRBV6-5	TGTGCCAGCAGTTACGGAGGGGAAACCACTGAAGCTTTCTTT	CASSYGGETTEAFF